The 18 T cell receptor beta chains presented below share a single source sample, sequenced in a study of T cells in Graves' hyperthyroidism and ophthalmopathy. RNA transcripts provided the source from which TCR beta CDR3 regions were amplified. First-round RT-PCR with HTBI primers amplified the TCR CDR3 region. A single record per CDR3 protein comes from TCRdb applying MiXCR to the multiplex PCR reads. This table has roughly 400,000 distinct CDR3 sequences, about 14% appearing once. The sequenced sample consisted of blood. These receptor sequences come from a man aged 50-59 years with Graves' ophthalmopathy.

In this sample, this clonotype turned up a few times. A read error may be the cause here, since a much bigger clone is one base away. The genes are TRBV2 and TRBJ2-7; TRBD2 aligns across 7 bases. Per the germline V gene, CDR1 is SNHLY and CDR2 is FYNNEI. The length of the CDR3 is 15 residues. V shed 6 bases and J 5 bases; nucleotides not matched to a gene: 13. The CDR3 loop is CASRTSSGRAHEQYF. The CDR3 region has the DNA TGTGCCAGCAGGACTTCTAGCGGAAGAGCCCACGAGCAGTACTTC.

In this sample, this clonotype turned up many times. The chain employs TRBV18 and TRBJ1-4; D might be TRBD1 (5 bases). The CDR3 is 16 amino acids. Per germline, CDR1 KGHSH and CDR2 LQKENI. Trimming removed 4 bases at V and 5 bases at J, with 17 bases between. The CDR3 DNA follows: TGTGCCAGCTCACGAACCCGGGACGCTATGAATGAAAAACTGTTTTTT. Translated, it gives CASSRTRDAMNEKLFF.

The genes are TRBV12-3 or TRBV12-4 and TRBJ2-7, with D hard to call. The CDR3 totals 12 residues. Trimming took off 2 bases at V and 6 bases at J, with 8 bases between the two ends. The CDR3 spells CASSLSGSEQYF. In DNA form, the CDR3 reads TGTGCCAGCAGTTTATCCGGGTCCGAGCAGTACTTC.

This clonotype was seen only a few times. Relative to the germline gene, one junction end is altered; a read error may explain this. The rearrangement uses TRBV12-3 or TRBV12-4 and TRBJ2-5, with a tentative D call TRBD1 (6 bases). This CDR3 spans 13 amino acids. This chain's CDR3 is CASSSSGTLLTNF. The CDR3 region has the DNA TGTGCCAGCAGTTCCTCCGGGACACTATTAACGAACTTC.

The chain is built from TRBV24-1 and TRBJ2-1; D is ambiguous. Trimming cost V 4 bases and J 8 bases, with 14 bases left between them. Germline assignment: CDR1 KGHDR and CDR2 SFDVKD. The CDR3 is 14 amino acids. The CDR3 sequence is CATSEAGFADEQFF. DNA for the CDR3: TGTGCCACCAGTGAGGCCGGGTTTGCGGATGAGCAGTTCTTC.

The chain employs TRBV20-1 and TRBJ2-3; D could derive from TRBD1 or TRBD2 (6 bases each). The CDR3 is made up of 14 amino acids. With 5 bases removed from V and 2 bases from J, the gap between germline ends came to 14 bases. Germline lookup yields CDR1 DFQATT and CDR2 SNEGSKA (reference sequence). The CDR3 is CSAPQGRNTDTQYF. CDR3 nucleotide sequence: TGCAGTGCTCCCCAGGGGAGGAACACAGATACGCAGTATTTT.

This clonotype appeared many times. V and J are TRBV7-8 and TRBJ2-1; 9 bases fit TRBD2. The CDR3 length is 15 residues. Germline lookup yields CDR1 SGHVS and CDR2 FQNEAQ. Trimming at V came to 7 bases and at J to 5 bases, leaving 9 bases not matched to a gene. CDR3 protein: CASTEGTSRHNEQFF. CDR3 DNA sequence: TGTGCCAGCACCGAGGGGACTAGCAGACACAATGAGCAGTTCTTC. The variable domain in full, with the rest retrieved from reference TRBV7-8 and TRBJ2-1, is GAGVSQSPRYKVAKRGQDVALRCDPISGHVSLFWYQQALGQGPEFLTYFQNEAQLDKSGLPSDRFFAERPEGSVSTLKIQRTQQEDSAVYLCASTEGTSRHNEQFFGPGTRLTVL.

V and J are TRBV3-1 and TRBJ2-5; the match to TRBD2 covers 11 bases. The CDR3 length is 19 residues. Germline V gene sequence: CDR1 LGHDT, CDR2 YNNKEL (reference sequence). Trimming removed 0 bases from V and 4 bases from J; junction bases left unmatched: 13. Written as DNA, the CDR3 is TGTGCCAGCAGCCAAGAACATACTAGCGGGAGATTACAACGAGAGACCCAGTACTTC. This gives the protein CASSQEHTSGRLQRETQYF.

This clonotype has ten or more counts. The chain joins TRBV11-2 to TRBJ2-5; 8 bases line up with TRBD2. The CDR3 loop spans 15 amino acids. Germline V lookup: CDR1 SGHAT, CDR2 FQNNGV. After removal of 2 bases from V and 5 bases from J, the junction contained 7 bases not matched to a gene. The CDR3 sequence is CASSLLAGGDETQYF. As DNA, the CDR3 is TGTGCCAGCAGCTTATTGGCGGGAGGCGACGAGACCCAGTACTTC.

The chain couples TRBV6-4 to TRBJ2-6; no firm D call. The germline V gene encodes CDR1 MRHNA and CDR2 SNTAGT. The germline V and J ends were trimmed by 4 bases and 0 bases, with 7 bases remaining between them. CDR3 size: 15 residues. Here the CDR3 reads CASSGKVSGANVLTF. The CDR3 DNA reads TGTGCCAGCAGTGGGAAGGTCTCTGGGGCCAACGTCCTGACTTTC.

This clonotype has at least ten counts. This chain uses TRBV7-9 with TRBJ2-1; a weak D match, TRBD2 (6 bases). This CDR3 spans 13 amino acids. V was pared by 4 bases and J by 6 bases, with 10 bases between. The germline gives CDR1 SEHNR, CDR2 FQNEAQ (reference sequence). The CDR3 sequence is CASSSGSLNEQFF. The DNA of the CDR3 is TGTGCCAGCAGCTCCGGGAGTCTCAATGAGCAGTTCTTC.

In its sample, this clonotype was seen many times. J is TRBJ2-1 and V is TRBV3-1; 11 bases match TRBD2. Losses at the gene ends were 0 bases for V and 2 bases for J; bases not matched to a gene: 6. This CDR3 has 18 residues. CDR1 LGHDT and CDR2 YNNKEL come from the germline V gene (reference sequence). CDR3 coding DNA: TGTGCCAGCAGCCAAGACCCGCCGGGACTAGCGGCCTACAATGAGCAGTTCTTC. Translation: CASSQDPPGLAAYNEQFF.

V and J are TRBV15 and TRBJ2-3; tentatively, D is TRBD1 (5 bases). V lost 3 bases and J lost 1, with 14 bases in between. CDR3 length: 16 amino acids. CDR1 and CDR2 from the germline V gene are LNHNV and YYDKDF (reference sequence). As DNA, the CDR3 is TGTGCCACCAGCAGCGGCCGGCAGGGCTGCACAGATACGCAGTATTTT. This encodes CATSSGRQGCTDTQYF.

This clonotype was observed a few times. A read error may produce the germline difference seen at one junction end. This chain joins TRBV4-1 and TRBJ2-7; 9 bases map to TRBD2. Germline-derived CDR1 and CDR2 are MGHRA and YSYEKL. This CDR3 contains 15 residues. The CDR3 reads CTSSQRLAAAYEQYF. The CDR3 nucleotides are TGCACCAGCAGCCAAAGACTAGCGGCAGCCTACGAGCAGTACTTC.

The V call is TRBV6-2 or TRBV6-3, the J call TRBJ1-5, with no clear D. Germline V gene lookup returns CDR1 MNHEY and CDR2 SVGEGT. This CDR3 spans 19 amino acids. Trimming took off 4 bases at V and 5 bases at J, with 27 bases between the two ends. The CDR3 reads CASSFLAEGAASEYQPQHF. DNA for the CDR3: TGTGCCAGCAGTTTTCTAGCGGAGGGAGCTGCCTCCGAATATCAGCCCCAGCATTTT.

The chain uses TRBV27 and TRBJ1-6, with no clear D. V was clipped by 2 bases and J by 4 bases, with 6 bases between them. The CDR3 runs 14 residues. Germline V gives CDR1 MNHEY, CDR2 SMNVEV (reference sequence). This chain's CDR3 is CASSLVGYNSPLHF. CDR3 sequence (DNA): TGTGCCAGCAGTTTAGTGGGTTATAATTCACCCCTCCACTTT.

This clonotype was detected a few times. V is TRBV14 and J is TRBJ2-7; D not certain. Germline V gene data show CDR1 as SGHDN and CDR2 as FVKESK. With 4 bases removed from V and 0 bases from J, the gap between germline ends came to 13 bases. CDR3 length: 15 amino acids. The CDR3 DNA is TGTGCCAGCAGCCGAAGGGCGGCTAGCTCCTACGAGCAGTACTTC. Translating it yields CASSRRAASSYEQYF. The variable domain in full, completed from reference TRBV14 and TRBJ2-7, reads EAGVTQFPSHSVIEKGQTVTLRCDPISGHDNLYWYRRVMGKEIKFLLHFVKESKQDESGMPNNRFLAERTGGTYSTLKVQPAELEDSGVYFCASSRRAASSYEQYFGPGTRLTVT.

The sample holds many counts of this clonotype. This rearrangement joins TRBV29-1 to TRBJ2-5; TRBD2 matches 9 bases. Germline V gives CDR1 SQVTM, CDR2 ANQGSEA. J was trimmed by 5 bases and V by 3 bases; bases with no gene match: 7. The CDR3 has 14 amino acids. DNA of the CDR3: TGCAGCGTTGAGGGAGCGGGAGGCGGTGAGACCCAGTACTTC. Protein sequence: CSVEGAGGGETQYF.